The 25 T cell receptor beta chains listed next were all sequenced from one sample in a study of blood T cell repertoires in COVID-19. Assay used: immunoSEQ multiplex PCR; TCRdb lists only in-frame clones, some missing. This table holds 250,000 to 300,000 clones, roughly 85% found once. Sequenced input: peripheral blood. Receptors originate from a woman in her 30s with active or convalescent COVID-19.

J is TRBJ2-5 and V is TRBV20-1; 9 positions match TRBD2. V shed 3 bases, J shed 7 bases, and the junction held 6 bases outside the gene matches. The CDR3 spans 13 residues. The germline V gene has CDR1 DFQATT and CDR2 SNEGSKA (reference sequence). The CDR3 region has the DNA TGCAGTGCTAGTATGCTAGCGGGGCGGACCCAGTACTTC. Protein sequence: CSASMLAGRTQYF.

The chain carries TRBV5-8 and TRBJ2-4; 7 bases agree with TRBD1. CDR3 length: 13 residues. V dropped 4 bases and J dropped 7; count of bases not matched to a gene: 5. From germline, CDR1 is SGHTS and CDR2 YDEGEE. CDR3 sequence reads: CASSVTGINIQYF. The CDR3 DNA reads TGTGCCAGCAGCGTGACAGGGATCAACATTCAGTACTTC.

V gene TRBV24-1 combines with J gene TRBJ2-5; 7 bases match TRBD1. This CDR3 comprises 15 residues. The ends lost 2 bases at V and 5 bases at J; junction bases unmatched: 7. Germline V gene lookup returns CDR1 KGHDR and CDR2 SFDVKD. Here the CDR3 DNA reads TGTGCCACCAGTGATTCAAGGGGGCGCGGGGAGACCCAGTACTTC. It specifies CATSDSRGRGETQYF.

This clone was found a few times. V and J are TRBV9 and TRBJ1-2; D is unresolved. The CDR3 sequence is 16 residues long. Germline V gene sequence: CDR1 SGDLS, CDR2 YYNGEE. With 0 bases removed from V and 1 base from J, the gap between germline ends came to 13 bases. In DNA, the CDR3 is TGTGCCAGCAGCGTAGCTACGAACGGTCTTAACTATGGCTACACCTTC. Its protein is CASSVATNGLNYGYTF.

V is TRBV18 and J is TRBJ1-1; D possibly corresponds to TRBD1 (6 bases). CDR1 and CDR2 from the germline V gene are KGHSH and LQKENI. Trimming left V 4 bases short and J 3 bases short, with 12 bases between. The CDR3 is 14 residues long. DNA of the CDR3: TGTGCCAGCTCACAAACAGGGTGGGACACTGAAGCTTTCTTT. This encodes CASSQTGWDTEAFF. The full variable domain, completed using reference TRBV18 and TRBJ1-1, is NAGVMQNPRHLVRRRGQEARLRCSPMKGHSHVYWYRQLPEEGLKFMVYLQKENIIDESGMPKERFSAEFPKEGPSILRIQQVVRGDSAAYFCASSQTGWDTEAFFGQGTRLTVV.

This sequence joins TRBV2 and TRBJ2-5; D is undetermined. This CDR3 region has 14 residues. Germline CDR1 is SNHLY and CDR2 is FYNNEI. The germline V and J ends were trimmed by 6 bases and 5 bases, with 16 bases remaining between them. CDR3 DNA: TGTGCCAGCAGCGCCCCGGAGAGTCAGGAGACCCAGTACTTC. This sequence encodes CASSAPESQETQYF.

V and J are TRBV7-2 and TRBJ2-1, with TRBD2 matching over 8 bases. J was trimmed by 8 bases and V by 1 base; bases with no gene match: 7. Looked up from germline, CDR1 is SGHTA and CDR2 is FQGNSA. CDR3 length: 15 amino acids. The CDR3 reads CASSLVAGYGYEQFF. DNA for the CDR3: TGTGCCAGCAGCTTAGTAGCGGGGTACGGGTATGAGCAGTTCTTC.

A single count supports this clone. The chain is built from TRBV21-1 and TRBJ2-7; whether TRBD2, the table's D call, matches the DNA was not checked. TRBV21-1 is given as a pseudogene. The CDR3 extends over 13 amino acids. The CDR3 DNA follows: TGTGCCCCCAGGAGGGAGGGCTCCTACGAGCAGTACTTC. Encoded protein: CAPRREGSYEQYF.

This rearrangement joins TRBV7-2 to TRBJ2-3; D not certain. The CDR3 extends over 14 amino acids. With 1 base removed from V and 4 bases from J, the gap between germline ends came to 9 bases. The V gene's germline CDR1 is SGHTA and CDR2 FQGNSA. The CDR3 nucleotides read TGTGCCAGCAGCTTAGGAACTATATCAGATACGCAGTATTTT. This encodes CASSLGTISDTQYF.

V is TRBV30 and J is TRBJ2-2, with TRBD1 as a possible D gene (5 bases). The CDR3 spans 13 residues. The germline gives CDR1 GTSNPN, CDR2 SVGIG (reference sequence). V was clipped by 0 bases and J by 4 bases, with 6 bases between them. CDR3 in DNA: TGTGCCTGGAGTGTAAGGGGCACCGGGGAGCTGTTTTTT. Protein: CAWSVRGTGELFF.

This sequence joins TRBV5-1 and TRBJ2-7, with 7 bases lining up with TRBD1. The CDR3 has 15 amino acids. Germline V gene data show CDR1 as SGHRS and CDR2 as YFSETQ. V shed 0 bases, J shed 5 bases, and the junction held 8 bases outside the gene matches. In DNA form, the CDR3 reads TGCGCCAGCAGCTTGGGAGTCGGACAGGTCCACGAGCAGTACTTC. This translates into CASSLGVGQVHEQYF.

The rearrangement uses TRBV6-2 or TRBV6-3 and TRBJ1-1; D gene unclear. This CDR3 is 11 amino acids long. V was clipped by 4 bases and J by 4 bases, with 4 bases between them. Germline V gives CDR1 MNHEY, CDR2 SVGEGT. The CDR3 here is CASSSGTEAFF. DNA for the CDR3: TGTGCCAGCAGTTCGGGCACTGAAGCTTTCTTT.

The chain recombines TRBV9 with TRBJ1-6, with D hard to call. Germline CDR1 is SGDLS and CDR2 is YYNGEE. This CDR3 has 14 amino acids. The V end was cut by 0 bases, the J end by 5 bases, with 6 bases between. CDR3: CASSVGGDNSPLHF. As DNA, the CDR3 is TGTGCCAGCAGCGTAGGGGGAGATAATTCACCCCTCCACTTT.

The rearrangement joins TRBV7-9 to TRBJ2-7, with D possibly being TRBD2 (7 bases). Per germline, CDR1 SEHNR and CDR2 FQNEAQ (reference sequence). The CDR3 is 16 amino acids. V lost 5 bases and J 2 bases, leaving 19 bases between the germline ends. CDR3 amino acids: CASSRWGGRITYEQYF. DNA of the CDR3: TGTGCCAGCAGCCGATGGGGGGGCAGGATCACCTACGAGCAGTACTTC.

J is TRBJ2-1 and V is TRBV6-2 or TRBV6-3; tentative D call: TRBD2 (5 bases). In germline, CDR1 is MNHEY, CDR2 SVGEGT. V gave up 6 bases and J gave up 9 bases, with 9 bases separating them. The CDR3 covers 11 residues. For the CDR3, the DNA is TGTGCCAGCAGCCTAGGAGGTGAGCAGTTCTTC. Translated, it gives CASSLGGEQFF.

The chain uses TRBV6-4 and TRBJ2-7, with D possibly TRBD2 on 6 matching bases. The CDR3 has 13 amino acids. Germline CDR1 reads MRHNA; CDR2 reads SNTAGT. With 0 bases removed from V and 6 bases from J, the gap between germline ends came to 9 bases. The CDR3 nucleotides read TGTGCCAGCAGTGACTCGATGGGGGGCGAGCAGTACTTC. Its translation: CASSDSMGGEQYF.

The chain couples TRBV4-1 to TRBJ2-7; D is unclear. The CDR3 spans 13 residues. CDR1 and CDR2 from the germline V gene are MGHRA and YSYEKL. Trimming took 0 bases from V and 2 from J, leaving 5 bases between them. CDR3 bases: TGCGCCAGCAGCCAAGAGCAGACCTACGAGCAGTACTTC. Residues: CASSQEQTYEQYF.

The chain uses TRBV3-1 (or the pseudogene TRBV3-2) and TRBJ2-4, with TRBD1 identical over 7 bases. This CDR3 comprises 14 residues. J gave up 3 bases and V 4 bases, and 3 bases lay outside the gene matches. From germline, CDR1 is LGHDT and CDR2 YNNKEL (reference sequence). The CDR3 region is CASSPTGYKNIQYF. The DNA of the CDR3 is TGTGCCAGCAGCCCGACAGGGTACAAAAACATTCAGTACTTC.

This chain uses TRBV28 with TRBJ1-1; 10 bases are a match to TRBD1. Germline-derived CDR1 and CDR2 are MDHEN and SYDVKM. The CDR3 is 17 amino acids. The junction had 10 bases not matched to a gene; V was cut back by 3 bases and J by 3 bases. In nucleotides, the CDR3 is TGTGCCAGCAGTTTCGACAGGGGGCTCGGACGGGACACTGAAGCTTTCTTT. It translates to CASSFDRGLGRDTEAFF.

The genes are TRBV5-1 and TRBJ2-5, with D perhaps matching TRBD2 (5 bases). Germline V gene lookup returns CDR1 SGHRS and CDR2 YFSETQ. Trimming removed 0 bases at V and 5 bases at J, with 14 bases between. CDR3 length: 15 residues. CDR3 in DNA: TGCGCCAGCAGCTTGGGCGGGTATGGGGTGGAGACCCAGTACTTC. Protein sequence: CASSLGGYGVETQYF.

The V and J genes are TRBV5-5 and TRBJ2-7; possible D gene TRBD1, 6 bases. The CDR3 has 15 residues. The V end lost 9 bases, the J end lost 0 bases, and 19 bases lay between the germline ends. Germline V CDR1 and CDR2: SGHKS, YYEKEE (reference sequence). Here the CDR3 DNA reads TGTGCCACCCGAGTAGGGACACACAGCTCCTACGAGCAGTACTTC. Translating it yields CATRVGTHSSYEQYF.

This rearrangement joins TRBV5-5 to TRBJ1-2, with 9 bases that match TRBD1. The V and J ends lost 4 bases and 4 bases, in that order; junction bases with no gene match: 8. Germline V CDR1 and CDR2: SGHKS, YYEKEE (reference sequence). This CDR3 has 15 residues. CDR3 DNA: TGTGCCAGCAGCCCACAGGGGGCGTCCCCCTATGGCTACACCTTC. Translation: CASSPQGASPYGYTF. Filled out from reference TRBV5-5 and TRBJ1-2, the complete variable domain reads DAGVTQSPTHLIKTRGQQVTLRCSPISGHKSVSWYQQVLGQGPQFIFQYYEKEERGRGNFPDRFSARQFPNYSSELNVNALLLGDSALYLCASSPQGASPYGYTFGSGTRLTVV.

V is TRBV10-3 and J is TRBJ1-2; weak D call: TRBD1 (5 bases). The V gene lost 8 bases and the J gene lost 0 bases, with 16 bases spanning the gap. This CDR3 spans 15 amino acids. The germline V gene has CDR1 ENHRY and CDR2 SYGVKD. CDR3 region: CAIPRVDNTNYGYTF. In nucleotides, the CDR3 is TGTGCCATCCCCAGAGTGGACAACACTAACTATGGCTACACCTTC.

V is TRBV5-4 and J is TRBJ2-2; D possibly corresponds to TRBD2 (6 bases). CDR1 is SGHNT, CDR2 YYREEE, per germline (reference sequence). V lost 0 bases and J lost 0, with 12 bases in between. The CDR3 has 17 residues. The CDR3 region is CASSLDTGTSNTGELFF. The CDR3 DNA sequence: TGTGCCAGCAGCTTGGATACCGGGACTTCGAACACCGGGGAGCTGTTTTTT.

This clone was picked up one time. The genes are TRBV6-5 and TRBJ2-5; TRBD2 aligns across 9 bases. Germline values: CDR1 MNHEY, CDR2 SVGAGI. The junction had 5 bases not matched to a gene; V was cut back by 4 bases and J by 2 bases. The CDR3 totals 15 residues. CDR3 nucleotides: TGTGCCAGCAGTTCACTTCTAGCGGGGCAAGAGACCCAGTACTTC. Amino acids: CASSSLLAGQETQYF.